These 8 T cell receptor beta chains were all obtained from the same sample, sequenced in a study of cytomegalovirus exposure and HLA in healthy donors. 60 Vbeta and 13 Jbeta primers were used in PCR. Libraries were prepared by immunoSEQ multiplex PCR; TCRdb keeps only in-frame clonotypes and omits some of them. The table has about 160,000 clones, about 81% seen once. The specimen was PBMCs. The receptors shown here come from a girl between 5 and 17 years old in good health and CMV-seropositive.

The DNA of the CDR3 is TGCGCCAGCAGCTTGACAGGGGGTGGCTACACCTTC. It specifies CASSLTGGGYTF. The chain uses TRBV5-1 and TRBJ1-2; 8 bases map to TRBD1. With V trimmed by 1 base and J by 7 bases, 0 bases remained unmatched. The CDR3 totals 12 residues. CDR1 and CDR2 from the germline V gene are SGHRS and YFSETQ.

The chain joins TRBV30 to TRBJ1-1, with 7 bases identical to TRBD1. The CDR3 totals 16 residues. Trimming took 2 bases from V and 1 from J; bases not matched to a gene: 10. CDR1 and CDR2 from the germline V gene are GTSNPN and SVGIG (reference sequence). CDR3 DNA sequence: TGTGCCTGGAGTCCCAGGGGGGTTCCCCGGAACACTGAAGCTTTCTTT. Amino acid sequence: CAWSPRGVPRNTEAFF.

This CDR3 reads CAISAGRGPEPQHF. The CDR3 region has the DNA TGTGCCATCAGTGCGGGCAGGGGACCGGAGCCCCAGCATTTT. The chain uses TRBV10-3 and TRBJ1-5; perhaps TRBD1 as D (6 bases). The CDR3 is 14 residues long. Trimming took off 4 bases at V and 8 bases at J, with 15 bases between the two ends. Germline values: CDR1 ENHRY, CDR2 SYGVKD.

CDR3 sequence: CASSPGVEGTEAFF. For the CDR3, the DNA is TGCGCCAGCAGCCCGGGGGTAGAGGGCACTGAAGCTTTCTTT. The chain has TRBV5-1 and TRBJ1-1, with D possibly matching TRBD1 (5 bases). The CDR3 has 14 residues. The germline V and J ends were trimmed by 4 bases and 4 bases, with 14 bases remaining between them. The germline V gene has CDR1 SGHRS and CDR2 YFSETQ.

V and J are TRBV13 and TRBJ2-5, with a tentative D call TRBD2 (6 bases). Germline CDR1 is PRHDT and CDR2 is FYEKMQ (reference sequence). The CDR3 contains 15 residues. V shed 0 bases and J shed 1 base, with 9 bases lying between them. This CDR3 reads CASSLGIGGQETQYF. The CDR3 nucleotides are TGTGCCAGCAGCTTAGGGATCGGGGGCCAAGAGACCCAGTACTTC.

The rearrangement uses TRBV7-9 and TRBJ1-1; 9 nucleotides agree with TRBD1. This CDR3 contains 14 residues. V shed 7 bases, J shed 1 base, and the junction held 4 bases outside the gene matches. Germline loops: CDR1 SEHNR, CDR2 FQNEAQ (reference sequence). DNA for the CDR3: TGTGCCAGCAAAACAGGGGGCTCGAACACTGAAGCTTTCTTT. Encoded protein: CASKTGGSNTEAFF.

This clone appeared a few times. The chain employs TRBV30 and TRBJ2-5; D may be TRBD2 (6 bases). CDR3 size: 15 residues. V was shortened by 0 bases and J by 8 bases, with 19 bases between the two germline ends. Germline CDR1 GTSNPN, CDR2 SVGIG (reference sequence). CDR3 sequence (DNA): TGTGCCTGGAGTGTACATTCCCAGCGGGCAGGTACCCAGTACTTC. Protein sequence: CAWSVHSQRAGTQYF.

This sequence joins TRBV27 and TRBJ2-7; 9 bases line up with TRBD1. Germline V lookup: CDR1 MNHEY, CDR2 SMNVEV (reference sequence). J was trimmed by 2 bases and V by 8 bases; bases with no gene match: 1. The CDR3 extends over 12 amino acids. This CDR3 reads CASRDRAYEQYF. DNA for the CDR3: TGTGCCAGCCGGGACAGGGCCTACGAGCAGTACTTC.